The entry that follows covers one TCR beta chain sequence. V gave up 2 bases and J gave up 8 bases, with 18 bases separating them. CDR3 size: 15 residues. The germline V gene encodes CDR1 MNHNS and CDR2 SASEGT. The data belong to a study of glioma-infiltrating T cells after dendritic cell vaccination. Profiled with immunoSEQ multiplex PCR; TCRdb holds only in-frame clones, not every one. The sample shows tens of thousands of clones, 90% to 95% of them seen only once. The J gene is TRBJ1-2, the V gene TRBV6-1, with D tentatively TRBD1 (6 bases). Sequenced material: blood, taken before dendritic cell vaccination. The source of this sequence is a human donor with glioblastoma. The CDR3 nucleotides read TGTGCCAGCAGTGAACAACCCAGGGGTTATAAAGGCTACACCTTC. Its translation: CASSEQPRGYKGYTF.